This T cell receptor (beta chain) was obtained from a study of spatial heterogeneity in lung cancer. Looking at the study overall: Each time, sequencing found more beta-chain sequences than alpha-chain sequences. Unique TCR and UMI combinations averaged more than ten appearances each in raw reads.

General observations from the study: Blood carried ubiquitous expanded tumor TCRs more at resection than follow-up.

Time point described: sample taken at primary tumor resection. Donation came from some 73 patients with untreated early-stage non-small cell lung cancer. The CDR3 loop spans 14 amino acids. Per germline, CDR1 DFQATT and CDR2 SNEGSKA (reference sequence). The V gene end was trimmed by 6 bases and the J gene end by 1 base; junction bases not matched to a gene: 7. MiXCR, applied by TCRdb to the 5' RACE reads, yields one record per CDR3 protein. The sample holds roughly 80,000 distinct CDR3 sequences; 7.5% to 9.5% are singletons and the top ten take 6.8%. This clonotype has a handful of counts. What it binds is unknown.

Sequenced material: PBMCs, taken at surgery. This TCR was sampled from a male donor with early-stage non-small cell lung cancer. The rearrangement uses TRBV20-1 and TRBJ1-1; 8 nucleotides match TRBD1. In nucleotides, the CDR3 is TGCAGTGCGAGAATCGGACAGGGGAACACTGAAGCTTTCTTT. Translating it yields CSARIGQGNTEAFF.